This T cell receptor beta chain was sequenced in a study of PD-L1 blockade in urothelial cancer. Study-level background: Of some 28 patients, around 26 were males with bladder-origin urothelial cancer. Blood was subjected to analysis at 3 weeks (second dose) and 6 weeks following treatment start. Across blood samples, T cells had a median count of about 140,000. Study results and caveats: Pretreatment clonality of the blood TCR repertoire below the median was predictive of superior survival.

Regarding this clone: Its antigen remains unidentified.

Time point specified: peripheral blood 6 weeks after treatment start. Using immunoSEQ multiplex PCR, the repertoire was profiled, and TCRdb retains in-frame clones only, with some absent. This table holds around 30,000 clones, roughly 84% found once. This CDR3 has 14 amino acids. Germline CDR1 is LNHDA and CDR2 is SQIVND (reference sequence). V was cut by 5 bases and J by 4 bases, with 14 bases left in between. The source of this sequence is a man between 65 and 85 years old with urothelial cancer. The material sequenced was PBMCs, taken around atezolizumab (anti-PD-L1) treatment. This rearrangement joins TRBV19 to TRBJ1-1; possibly TRBD1 for D (6 bases). In DNA, the CDR3 is TGTGCCAGTAGTGGCTCACGGACAGTCACTGAAGCTTTCTTT. It is translated as CASSGSRTVTEAFF.